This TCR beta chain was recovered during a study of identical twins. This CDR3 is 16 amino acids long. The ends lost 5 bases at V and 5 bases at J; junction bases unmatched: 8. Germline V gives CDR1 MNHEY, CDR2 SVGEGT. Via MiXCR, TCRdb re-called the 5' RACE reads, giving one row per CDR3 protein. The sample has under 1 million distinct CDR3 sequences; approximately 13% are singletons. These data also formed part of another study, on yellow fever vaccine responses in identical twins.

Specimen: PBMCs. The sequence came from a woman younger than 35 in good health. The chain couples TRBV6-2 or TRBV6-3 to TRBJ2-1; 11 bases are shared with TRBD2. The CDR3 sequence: CASSTRLAGSHNEQFF. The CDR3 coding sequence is TGTGCCAGCAGTACCCGACTAGCGGGGAGTCACAATGAGCAGTTCTTC.